Presented here are 28 T cell receptor beta chains from one specimen sequenced in a study of cytomegalovirus exposure and HLA in healthy donors. The PCR contained 60 Vbeta and 13 Jbeta primers. Repertoires were generated with immunoSEQ multiplex PCR, while TCRdb's copy carries only in-frame clones and drops some. The data hold about 140,000 clones, with roughly 80% observed a single time. Sequenced: PBMCs. The source is a female donor in good health and CMV-seronegative.

This clone was seen more than once but under ten times. This chain uses TRBV5-1 with TRBJ1-4, with 7 nucleotides matching TRBD1. CDR1 and CDR2 from the germline V gene are SGHRS and YFSETQ. This CDR3 has 15 residues. The junction had 7 bases not matched to a gene; V was cut back by 5 bases and J by 3 bases. CDR3 protein: CASRVLGTANEKLFF. CDR3 bases: TGCGCCAGCAGAGTCCTCGGGACAGCTAATGAAAAACTGTTTTTT.

The V call is TRBV7-6, the J call TRBJ1-6; D remains unclear. Germline V gene lookup returns CDR1 SGHVS and CDR2 FNYEAQ. There are 14 residues in the CDR3. Trimming removed 1 base from V and 7 bases from J, with 8 bases in between. The CDR3 nucleotides are TGTGCCAGCAGCTTAGTAGAACAGAATTCACCCCTCCACTTT. Its protein product is CASSLVEQNSPLHF.

V and J are TRBV7-8 and TRBJ2-5; 8 bases line up with TRBD2. CDR1 is SGHVS, CDR2 FQNEAQ, per germline. After removal of 1 base from V and 4 bases from J, the junction contained 2 bases not matched to a gene. This CDR3 contains 14 residues. The CDR3 protein is CASSLGTSRETQYF. As DNA, the CDR3 is TGTGCCAGCAGCTTAGGGACTAGCCGAGAGACCCAGTACTTC.

V is TRBV5-4 and J is TRBJ2-5, with D possibly matching TRBD2 (6 bases). The V and J ends lost 5 bases and 1 base respectively, with 18 bases between them. The CDR3 runs to 16 residues. CDR1 SGHNT and CDR2 YYREEE come from the germline V gene (reference sequence). The CDR3 nucleotides read TGTGCCAGCAGTGAAGCGTCGAGCGGGCCCCAAGAGACCCAGTACTTC. Translated: CASSEASSGPQETQYF.

The chain carries TRBV7-2 and TRBJ1-5; D is ambiguous. The V gene lost 2 bases and the J gene lost 0 bases, with 5 bases spanning the gap. This CDR3 has 14 amino acids. Germline V gene data show CDR1 as SGHTA and CDR2 as FQGNSA. The CDR3 DNA follows: TGTGCCAGCAGCTTATTGTATAGCAATCAGCCCCAGCATTTT. Translating gives CASSLLYSNQPQHF.

The chain recombines TRBV6-5 with TRBJ2-7; D call uncertain. The germline V and J ends were trimmed by 6 bases and 7 bases, with 13 bases remaining between them. The CDR3 totals 12 residues. Germline values: CDR1 MNHEY, CDR2 SVGAGI. The CDR3 is CASSRSKTEQYF. The CDR3 DNA sequence: TGTGCCAGCAGCCGATCTAAGACAGAGCAGTACTTC.

The chain is built from TRBV27 and TRBJ2-6; 7 nucleotides match TRBD1. From germline, CDR1 is MNHEY and CDR2 SMNVEV (reference sequence). The trim removed 5 bases at V and 3 bases at J, leaving 4 bases unmatched. The CDR3 length is 15 residues. CDR3 in DNA: TGTGCCAGCAGTAGAACAGGGGTTGGGGCCAACGTCCTGACTTTC. This sequence encodes CASSRTGVGANVLTF.

This chain links TRBV6-6 with TRBJ2-5; 9 bases fit TRBD1. CDR3 size: 15 residues. The V segment lost 5 bases and the J segment 11 bases; nucleotides outside the gene matches: 15. Per germline, CDR1 MNHNY and CDR2 SVGAGI (reference sequence). The CDR3 sequence: CASSNPRTTGGEQYF. CDR3 DNA sequence: TGTGCCAGCAGTAACCCGAGGACGACAGGGGGGGAGCAGTACTTC.

CDR3 sequence (DNA): TGCGCCAGCAGTCGACGGACAGTGCGGTTTCAGCCCCAGCATTTT. Amino acid sequence: CASSRRTVRFQPQHF. The chain employs TRBV23-1 and TRBJ1-5; D may be TRBD1 (6 bases). TRBV23-1 is annotated as an ORF whose role is uncertain. V was pared by 4 bases and J by 6 bases, with 16 bases between. The CDR3 is made up of 15 amino acids.

V usage is TRBV9 and J usage is TRBJ2-3, with 9 bases fitting TRBD2. J was trimmed by 3 bases and V by 3 bases; bases with no gene match: 5. Germline V gene sequence: CDR1 SGDLS, CDR2 YYNGEE. The CDR3 is made up of 15 amino acids. This CDR3 is CASSDQTSGTDTQYF. The CDR3 DNA reads TGTGCCAGCAGCGATCAGACTAGCGGTACAGATACGCAGTATTTT.

This rearrangement joins TRBV9 to TRBJ2-1, with D tentatively TRBD2 (6 bases). Germline V CDR1 and CDR2: SGDLS, YYNGEE. The CDR3 has 16 residues. Trimming removed 4 bases from V and 1 base from J, with 15 bases in between. CDR3 coding DNA: TGTGCCAGCAGCCCTCGAACCGGGACTTCCTACAATGAGCAGTTCTTC. Protein: CASSPRTGTSYNEQFF.

The genes are TRBV9 and TRBJ1-4; 9 positions agree with TRBD1. The germline V gene has CDR1 SGDLS and CDR2 YYNGEE. The CDR3 extends over 14 amino acids. With 6 bases clipped from V and 6 bases from J, the junction kept 6 bases outside the gene matches. In DNA form, the CDR3 reads TGTGCCAGCACCGCGGGGACAGGGTATGAAAAACTGTTTTTT. Translation gives CASTAGTGYEKLFF.

V usage is TRBV5-1 and J usage is TRBJ2-3, with 7 bases identical to TRBD2. CDR3 length: 16 residues. The germline gives CDR1 SGHRS, CDR2 YFSETQ. V lost 0 bases to trimming and J lost 4 bases; unmatched junction nucleotides: 8. The CDR3 loop reads CASSLVGGDRSDTQYF. The CDR3 DNA is TGCGCCAGCAGCTTGGTGGGAGGGGATCGGTCAGATACGCAGTATTTT.

The CDR3 region is CASSLTRQGVYGNTIYF. For the CDR3, the DNA is TGTGCCAGCAGCTTAACTCGACAGGGGGTATATGGAAACACCATATATTTT. This chain joins TRBV7-8 and TRBJ1-3, with TRBD1 matching 9 bases. Germline V gene data show CDR1 as SGHVS and CDR2 as FQNEAQ. The V gene end was trimmed by 2 bases and the J gene end by 3 bases; junction bases not matched to a gene: 8. This CDR3 is 17 amino acids long.

The chain is built from TRBV10-3 and TRBJ1-5; weak D call: TRBD1 (5 bases). The CDR3 covers 15 residues. Trimming cost V 2 bases and J 2 bases, with 10 bases left between them. Germline CDR1 reads ENHRY; CDR2 reads SYGVKD. The DNA of the CDR3 is TGTGCCATCAGTGAGGAAGGCAGGGGCAATCAGCCCCAGCATTTT. It yields the protein CAISEEGRGNQPQHF.

The chain recombines TRBV7-3 with TRBJ2-7; 8 bases line up with TRBD2. The CDR3 is made up of 13 amino acids. The V gene end was trimmed by 9 bases and the J gene end by 2 bases; junction bases not matched to a gene: 6. Germline V gives CDR1 SGHTA, CDR2 FQGTGA. The CDR3 region has the DNA TGTGCCAGTTCACGGGAGGGCCCCTACGAGCAGTACTTC. Translated, it gives CASSREGPYEQYF.

This sequence joins TRBV19 and TRBJ2-7; 7 positions agree with TRBD2. V lost 6 bases to trimming and J lost 4 bases; unmatched junction nucleotides: 6. This CDR3 has 13 amino acids. Germline-derived CDR1 and CDR2 are LNHDA and SQIVND (reference sequence). Here the CDR3 reads CASSRSGVYEQYF. The CDR3 coding sequence is TGTGCCAGTAGCAGGAGCGGGGTTTACGAGCAGTACTTC.

This chain uses TRBV15 with TRBJ1-5; 7 nucleotides align to TRBD1. CDR1 LNHNV and CDR2 YYDKDF come from the germline V gene (reference sequence). Trimming took 1 base from V and 5 from J; bases not matched to a gene: 2. This CDR3 is built from 14 residues. As DNA, the CDR3 is TGTGCCACCAGCAGAGGACAGGGCGATCAGCCCCAGCATTTT. The encoded protein is CATSRGQGDQPQHF.

The chain employs TRBV5-1 and TRBJ2-5, with D maybe TRBD2 (5 bases). This CDR3 is 13 amino acids long. Trimming stripped 3 bases from V and 4 bases from J, with 10 bases between. Germline V gene sequence: CDR1 SGHRS, CDR2 YFSETQ. This CDR3 is CASSYGVRETQYF. The CDR3 coding sequence is TGCGCCAGCAGCTACGGGGTCCGAGAGACCCAGTACTTC.

The chain recombines TRBV10-2 with TRBJ2-7, with D tentatively TRBD1 (5 bases). Trimming cost V 4 bases and J 6 bases, with 13 bases left between them. CDR3 size: 13 residues. Germline CDR1 reads WSHSY; CDR2 reads SAAADI. The CDR3 DNA reads as TGCGCCAGCAGTGCCAGTCGTCAGGGCGAGCAGTACTTC. As protein: CASSASRQGEQYF.

The chain is built from TRBV9 and TRBJ1-2; 7 bases map to TRBD1. Trimming cost V 4 bases and J 7 bases; bases outside gene matches: 13. This CDR3 region has 15 residues. The germline CDR1 and CDR2 sequences are SGDLS and YYNGEE. The CDR3 spells CASSIGQEKRGGYTF. The CDR3 DNA reads as TGTGCCAGCAGCATCGGACAGGAAAAAAGGGGTGGCTACACCTTC.

CDR3 sequence (DNA): TGTGCCATCAGTGCTGGGGGCGCCGCTGGCTACACCTTC. It encodes CAISAGGAAGYTF. The V call is TRBV10-3, the J call TRBJ1-2; weak D call: TRBD1 (6 bases). Trimming took 4 bases from V and 7 from J, leaving 13 bases between them. The CDR3 totals 13 residues. Per the germline V gene, CDR1 is ENHRY and CDR2 is SYGVKD.

The rearrangement links TRBV6-5 to TRBJ1-4, with D perhaps TRBD1 (5 bases). V shed 2 bases and J shed 3 bases, with 7 bases lying between them. The CDR3 is 14 residues long. Per germline, CDR1 MNHEY and CDR2 SVGAGI. The CDR3 protein is CASSYGGANEKLFF. DNA of the CDR3: TGTGCCAGCAGTTACGGGGGGGCTAATGAAAAACTGTTTTTT.

The chain recombines TRBV7-9 with TRBJ2-7; tentative D call: TRBD2 (7 bases). CDR1 SEHNR and CDR2 FQNEAQ come from the germline V gene (reference sequence). V was trimmed by 3 bases and J by 4 bases, leaving 10 bases between them. The CDR3 has 13 amino acids. CDR3 sequence reads: CASSFGGHYEQYF. CDR3 bases: TGTGCCAGCAGCTTCGGGGGGCATTACGAGCAGTACTTC. The full variable domain, completed using reference TRBV7-9 and TRBJ2-7, is DTGVSQNPRHKITKRGQNVTFRCDPISEHNRLYWYRQTLGQGPEFLTYFQNEAQLEKSRLLSDRFSAERPKGSFSTLEIQRTEQGDSAMYLCASSFGGHYEQYFGPGTRLTVT.

The genes are TRBV6-6 and TRBJ1-1, with 9 bases fitting TRBD1. Germline V gives CDR1 MNHNY, CDR2 SVGAGI (reference sequence). V was pared by 5 bases and J by 8 bases, with 6 bases of the junction left unmatched. The CDR3 spans 13 residues. The CDR3 loop reads CASSPGDRVEAFF. In DNA, the CDR3 is TGTGCCAGCAGTCCCGGGGACAGGGTGGAAGCTTTCTTT.

DNA for the CDR3: TGCGCCAGCAGCCAGGCCAGGGGACCCTCACTCCAGCCCCAGCATTTT. It specifies CASSQARGPSLQPQHF. The chain uses TRBV4-1 and TRBJ1-5, with D possibly being TRBD1 (6 bases). Germline CDR1 MGHRA, CDR2 YSYEKL. This CDR3 comprises 16 residues. The germline V and J ends were trimmed by 3 bases and 7 bases, with 19 bases remaining between them.

J is TRBJ1-2 and V is TRBV7-9; D perhaps matches TRBD1 (5 bases). CDR3 length: 14 residues. CDR1 is SEHNR and CDR2 is FQNEAQ in the germline V gene (reference sequence). Trimming shortened V by 5 bases and J by 6 bases, and 16 bases separated the two germline ends. Here the CDR3 reads CASSAPSWGDGYTF. The DNA of the CDR3 is TGTGCCAGCAGCGCCCCTAGTTGGGGCGATGGCTACACCTTC. The whole variable domain, filled in from reference TRBV7-9 and TRBJ1-2, reads DTGVSQNPRHKITKRGQNVTFRCDPISEHNRLYWYRQTLGQGPEFLTYFQNEAQLEKSRLLSDRFSAERPKGSFSTLEIQRTEQGDSAMYLCASSAPSWGDGYTFGSGTRLTVV.

This clone came up once. One end of the junction does not line up with germline, which may come from a read error. V usage is TRBV10-3 and J usage is TRBJ1-3; maybe TRBD1 (6 bases). Germline CDR1 reads ENHRY; CDR2 reads SYGVKD. The CDR3 runs 11 residues. The CDR3 loop reads CAISESRGQNF. In DNA, the CDR3 is TGTGCCATCAGTGAGTCGAGGGGACAAAATTTT.